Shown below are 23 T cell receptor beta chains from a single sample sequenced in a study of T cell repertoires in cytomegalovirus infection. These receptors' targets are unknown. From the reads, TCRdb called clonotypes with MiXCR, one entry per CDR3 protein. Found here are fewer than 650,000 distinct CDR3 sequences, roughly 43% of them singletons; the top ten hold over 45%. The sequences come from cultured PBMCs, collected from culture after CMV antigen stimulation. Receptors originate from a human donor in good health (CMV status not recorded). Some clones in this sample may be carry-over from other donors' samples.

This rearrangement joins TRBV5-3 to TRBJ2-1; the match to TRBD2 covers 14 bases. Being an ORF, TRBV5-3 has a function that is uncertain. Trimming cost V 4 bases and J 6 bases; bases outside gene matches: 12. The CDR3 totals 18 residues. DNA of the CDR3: TGTGCCAGAAGCCGAGTAGCGACTAGCGGGAGGGCCGGCAATGAGCAGTTCTTC. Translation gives CARSRVATSGRAGNEQFF.

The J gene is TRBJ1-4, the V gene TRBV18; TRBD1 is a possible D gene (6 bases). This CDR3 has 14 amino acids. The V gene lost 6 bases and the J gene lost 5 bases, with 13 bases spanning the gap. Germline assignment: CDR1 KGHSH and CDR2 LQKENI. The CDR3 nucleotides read TGTGCCAGCTCTCCGGACAGCCAAAATGAAAAACTGTTTTTT. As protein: CASSPDSQNEKLFF.

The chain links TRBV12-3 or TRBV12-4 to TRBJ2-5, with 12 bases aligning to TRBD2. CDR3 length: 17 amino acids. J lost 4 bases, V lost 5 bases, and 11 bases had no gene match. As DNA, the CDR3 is TGTGCCAGCAGTCTCTCCCCGACTAGCGGGAGCGGAGAGACCCAGTACTTC. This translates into CASSLSPTSGSGETQYF.

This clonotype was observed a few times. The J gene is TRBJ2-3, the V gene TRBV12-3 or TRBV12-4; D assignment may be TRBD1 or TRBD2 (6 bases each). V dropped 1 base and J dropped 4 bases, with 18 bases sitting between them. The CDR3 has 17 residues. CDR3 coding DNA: TGTGCCAGCAGTTTAGTGCTTGGGGGGACAATCCCAGATACGCAGTATTTT. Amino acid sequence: CASSLVLGGTIPDTQYF.

This chain's CDR3 is CASSARPVGPSSTDTQYF. The CDR3 nucleotides are TGTGCCAGTAGTGCCCGGCCGGTCGGGCCATCTAGCACAGATACGCAGTATTTT. The chain recombines TRBV19 with TRBJ2-3, with unresolved D. V dropped 5 bases and J dropped 0 bases, with 21 bases sitting between them. CDR1 is LNHDA and CDR2 is SQIVND in the germline V gene (reference sequence). CDR3 length: 18 amino acids.

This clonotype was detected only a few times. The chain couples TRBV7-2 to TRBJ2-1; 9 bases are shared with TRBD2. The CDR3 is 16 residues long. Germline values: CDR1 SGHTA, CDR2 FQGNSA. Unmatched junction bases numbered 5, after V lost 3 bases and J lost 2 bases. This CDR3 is CASSFPGLAAYNEQFF. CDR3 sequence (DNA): TGTGCCAGCAGCTTCCCGGGACTAGCTGCCTACAATGAGCAGTTCTTC.

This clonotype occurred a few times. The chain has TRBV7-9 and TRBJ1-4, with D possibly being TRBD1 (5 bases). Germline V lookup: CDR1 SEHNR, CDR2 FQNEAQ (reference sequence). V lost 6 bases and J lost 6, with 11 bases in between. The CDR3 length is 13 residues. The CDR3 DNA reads TGTGCCAGCAGGACCAGGGTGGATGAAAAACTGTTTTTT. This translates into CASRTRVDEKLFF. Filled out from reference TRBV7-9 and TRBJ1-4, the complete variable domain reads DTGVSQNPRHKITKRGQNVTFRCDPISEHNRLYWYRQTLGQGPEFLTYFQNEAQLEKSRLLSDRFSAERPKGSFSTLEIQRTEQGDSAMYLCASRTRVDEKLFFGSGTQLSVL.

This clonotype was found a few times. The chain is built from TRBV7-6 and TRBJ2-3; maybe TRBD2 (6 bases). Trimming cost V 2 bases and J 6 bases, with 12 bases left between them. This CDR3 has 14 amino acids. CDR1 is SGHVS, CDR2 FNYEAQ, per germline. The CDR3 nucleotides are TGTGCCAGCAGCTTATTCGCCAGCGGGGATACGCAGTATTTT. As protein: CASSLFASGDTQYF.

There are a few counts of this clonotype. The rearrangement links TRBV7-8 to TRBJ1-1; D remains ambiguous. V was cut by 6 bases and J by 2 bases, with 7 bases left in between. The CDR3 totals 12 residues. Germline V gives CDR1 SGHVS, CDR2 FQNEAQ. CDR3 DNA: TGTGCCAGCAGGGTCGGAAACACTGAAGCTTTCTTT. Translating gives CASRVGNTEAFF.

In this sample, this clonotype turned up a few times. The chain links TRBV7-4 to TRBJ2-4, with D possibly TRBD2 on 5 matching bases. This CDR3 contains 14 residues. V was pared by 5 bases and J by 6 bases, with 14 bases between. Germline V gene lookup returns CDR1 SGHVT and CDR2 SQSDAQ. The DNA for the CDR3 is TGTGCCAGCAGCCCTGGTGGACTTAGAAACATTCAGTACTTC. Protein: CASSPGGLRNIQYF. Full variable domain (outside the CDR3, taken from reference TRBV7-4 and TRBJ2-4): GAGVSQSPRYKVAKRGRDVALRCDSISGHVTLYWYRQTLGQGSEVLTYSQSDAQRDKSGRPSGRFSAERPERSVSTLKIQRTEQGDSAVYLCASSPGGLRNIQYFGAGTRLSVL.

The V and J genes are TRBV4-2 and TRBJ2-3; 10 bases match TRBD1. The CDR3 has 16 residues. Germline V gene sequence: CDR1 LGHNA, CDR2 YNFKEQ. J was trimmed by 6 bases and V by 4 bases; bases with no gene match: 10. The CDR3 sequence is CASSRTGTGEEDTQYF. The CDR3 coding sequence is TGTGCCAGCAGCCGCACCGGGACAGGGGAGGAGGATACGCAGTATTTT.

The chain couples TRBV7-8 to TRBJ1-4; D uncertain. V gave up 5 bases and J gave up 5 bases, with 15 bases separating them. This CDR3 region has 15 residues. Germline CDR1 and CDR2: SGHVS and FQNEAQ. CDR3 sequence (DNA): TGTGCCAGCAGCCCTCGTAGGACGGCGAATGAAAAACTGTTTTTT. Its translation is CASSPRRTANEKLFF.

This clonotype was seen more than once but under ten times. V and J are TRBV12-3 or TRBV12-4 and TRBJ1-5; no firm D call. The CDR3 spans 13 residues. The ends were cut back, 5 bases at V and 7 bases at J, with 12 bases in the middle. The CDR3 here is CASSPTRRQPQHF. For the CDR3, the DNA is TGTGCCAGCAGTCCAACTCGGCGGCAGCCCCAGCATTTT.

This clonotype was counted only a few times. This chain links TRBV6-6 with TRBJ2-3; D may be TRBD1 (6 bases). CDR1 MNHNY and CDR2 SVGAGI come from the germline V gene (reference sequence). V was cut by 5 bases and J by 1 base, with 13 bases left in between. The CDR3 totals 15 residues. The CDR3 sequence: CASSDHREGTDTQYF. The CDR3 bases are TGTGCCAGCAGTGACCACAGGGAAGGCACAGATACGCAGTATTTT.

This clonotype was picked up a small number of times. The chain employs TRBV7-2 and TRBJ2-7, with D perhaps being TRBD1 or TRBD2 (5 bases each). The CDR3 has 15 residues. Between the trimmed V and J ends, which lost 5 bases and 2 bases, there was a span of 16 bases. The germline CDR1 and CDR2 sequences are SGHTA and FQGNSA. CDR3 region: CASSPQAGTTYEQYF. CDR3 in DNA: TGTGCCAGCAGCCCCCAGGCCGGGACCACCTACGAGCAGTACTTC.

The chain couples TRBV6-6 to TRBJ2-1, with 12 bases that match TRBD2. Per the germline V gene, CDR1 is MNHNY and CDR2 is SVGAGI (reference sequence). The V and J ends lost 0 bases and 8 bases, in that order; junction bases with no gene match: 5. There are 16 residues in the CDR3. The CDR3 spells CASSYSLAGGEDEQFF. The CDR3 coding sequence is TGTGCCAGCAGTTACTCGCTAGCGGGAGGGGAGGATGAGCAGTTCTTC.

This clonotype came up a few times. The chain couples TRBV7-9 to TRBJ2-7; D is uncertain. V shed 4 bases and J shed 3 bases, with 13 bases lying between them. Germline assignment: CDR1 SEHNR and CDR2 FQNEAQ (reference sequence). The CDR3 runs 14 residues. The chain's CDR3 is CASSSNNGLYEQYF. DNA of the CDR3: TGTGCCAGCAGCTCGAACAATGGGCTCTACGAGCAGTACTTC.

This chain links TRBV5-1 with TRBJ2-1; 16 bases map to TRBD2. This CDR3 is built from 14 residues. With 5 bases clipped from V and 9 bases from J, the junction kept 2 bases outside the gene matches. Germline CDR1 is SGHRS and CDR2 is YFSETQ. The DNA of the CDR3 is TGCGCCAGCAGGGGACTAGCGGGAGGGAGTGAGCAGTTCTTC. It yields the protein CASRGLAGGSEQFF.

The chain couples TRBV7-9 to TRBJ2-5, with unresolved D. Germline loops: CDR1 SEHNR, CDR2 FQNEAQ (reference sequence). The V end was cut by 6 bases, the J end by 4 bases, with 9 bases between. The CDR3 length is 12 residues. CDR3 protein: CASRSETETQYF. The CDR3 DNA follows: TGTGCCAGCAGGTCGGAGACAGAGACCCAGTACTTC.

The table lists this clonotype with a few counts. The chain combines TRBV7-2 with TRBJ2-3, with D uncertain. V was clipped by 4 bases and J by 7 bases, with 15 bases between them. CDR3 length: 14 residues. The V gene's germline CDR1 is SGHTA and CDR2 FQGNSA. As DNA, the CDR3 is TGTGCCAGCAGCTCATACACTAAAGACCATACGCAGTATTTT. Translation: CASSSYTKDHTQYF. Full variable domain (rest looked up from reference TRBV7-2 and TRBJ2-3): GAGVSQSPSNKVTEKGKDVELRCDPISGHTALYWYRQSLGQGLEFLIYFQGNSAPDKSGLPSDRFSAERTGGSVSTLTIQRTQQEDSAVYLCASSSYTKDHTQYFGPGTRLTVL.

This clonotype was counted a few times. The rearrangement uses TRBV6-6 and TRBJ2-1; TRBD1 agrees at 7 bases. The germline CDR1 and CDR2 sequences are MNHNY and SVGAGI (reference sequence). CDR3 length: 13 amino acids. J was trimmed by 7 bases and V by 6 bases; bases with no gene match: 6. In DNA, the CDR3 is TGTGCCAGCAGGGGCTGGGACAGAAATGAGCAGTTCTTC. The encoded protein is CASRGWDRNEQFF.

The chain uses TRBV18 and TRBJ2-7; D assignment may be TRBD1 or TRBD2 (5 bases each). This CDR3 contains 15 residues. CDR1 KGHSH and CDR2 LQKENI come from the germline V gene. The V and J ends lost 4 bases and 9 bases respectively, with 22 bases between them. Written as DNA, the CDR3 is TGTGCCAGCTCACATCCTAGCTTTTCGGCAAGGGGGCAGTACTTC. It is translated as CASSHPSFSARGQYF.

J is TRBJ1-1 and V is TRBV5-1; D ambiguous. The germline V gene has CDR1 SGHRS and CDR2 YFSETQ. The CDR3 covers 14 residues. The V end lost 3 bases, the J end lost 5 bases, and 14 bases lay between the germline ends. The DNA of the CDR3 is TGCGCCAGCAGCTATACCGGGATGTGGACTGAAGCTTTCTTT. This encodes CASSYTGMWTEAFF.